This is a list of T cell receptor beta chains from one sample in a study of shared clonotypes between healthy human individuals. Clones were sequenced by immunoSEQ multiplex PCR, and TCRdb holds only the in-frame ones, with some missing. The sample carries about 1.5 million clones, around 98% recorded once. The specimen was naive CD4+ T cells sorted from blood. These receptors were obtained from a man aged 30 to 45 in good health. The CDR3 runs from the conserved cysteine through the conserved F or W. D genes are given only for firm matches. Expanded clones get a size class; other rows say once, few or many, or leave the size out.

>-|once|TRBJ2-3|14|TRBV9
TGTGCCAGCAGCGTTAATGGGCACCCAGATACGCAGTATTTT
CASSVNGHPDTQYF
>-|-|TRBJ2-7|15|TRBV28
TGTGCCAGCACCATCAGGGTGGGATTCTCCTACGAGCAGTACTTC
CASTIRVGFSYEQYF
>-|-|TRBJ1-5|16|TRBV5-1
TGCGCCAGCAGCCTATTCCTGACCCGGTTAGTTGAGCCCCAGCATTTT
CASSLFLTRLVEPQHF
>TRBD2|-|TRBJ2-2|15|TRBV28
TGTGCCAGCAGTTCGGCGGGAGAAGGGACCGGGGAGCTGTTTTTT
CASSSAGEGTGELFF
>-|-|TRBJ1-1|15|TRBV18
TGTGCCAGCTCACCACCGTACGGGGTGAACACTGAAGCTTTCTTT
CASSPPYGVNTEAFF
>-|-|TRBJ2-1|14|TRBV7-9
TGTGCCAGCAGTTCGGGACTCCTCTCGGATGAGCAGTTCTTC
CASSSGLLSDEQFF
>TRBD1|-|TRBJ2-7|16|TRBV11-2
TGTGCCAGCAGCGCCCCCGGGACAGCCTTTTCCTACGAGCAGTACTTC
CASSAPGTAFSYEQYF
>TRBD2|-|TRBJ2-2|15|TRBV18
TGTGCCAGCCCGGGACTAGCGGGAGGAACCGGGGAGCTGTTTTTT
CASPGLAGGTGELFF
>-|-|TRBJ2-1|15|TRBV7-8
TGTGCCAGCAGCTTAATGGCTGCGGCCGTCAATGAGCAGTTCTTC
CASSLMAAAVNEQFF
>-|-|TRBJ2-1|16|TRBV7-9
TGTGCCAGCAGCTTAGCGGCATTAGCAGTCGCCAATGAGCAGTTCTTC
CASSLAALAVANEQFF
>-|-|TRBJ1-1|11|TRBV28
TGTGCCAGCAGTGATCCATTCGCGGCTTTCTTT
CASSDPFAAFF
>-|-|TRBJ1-5|15|TRBV19
TGTGCCAGTAGTATAGATCAAACCAGGGGACAGCCCCAGCATTTT
CASSIDQTRGQPQHF
>-|-|TRBJ2-1|14|TRBV12-5
TGTGCTAGTGGTACTGGTGCGGGAATGAATGAGCAGTTCTTC
CASGTGAGMNEQFF
>TRBD2|-|TRBJ2-1|14|TRBV10-1
TGCGCCAGCAGTGCAACTAGCGGGGACAATGAGCAGTTCTTC
CASSATSGDNEQFF
>-|-|TRBJ2-5|14|TRBV6-5
TGTGCCAGCAGCCCAAGACGTATCCAAGAGACCCAGTACTTC
CASSPRRIQETQYF
>-|-|TRBJ1-2|14|TRBV2
TGTGCCAGCAACGAGGAACCTACCAACTATGGCTACACCTTC
CASNEEPTNYGYTF
>-|-|TRBJ2-7|13|TRBV6-6
TGTGCCAGCAGTTACGGGACATCCTACGAGCAGTACTTC
CASSYGTSYEQYF
>TRBD1|-|TRBJ2-7|13|TRBV28
TGTGCCAGCAGTCGGACAGGTCTCTACGAGCAGTACTTC
CASSRTGLYEQYF
>-|-|TRBJ1-5|13|TRBV2
TGTGCCAGCAGTGAAGGGACCGATCAGCCCCAGCATTTT
CASSEGTDQPQHF
>-|-|TRBJ1-3|16|TRBV18
TGTGCCAGCTCAACCACAGGACTGCGCTCTGGAAACACCATATATTTT
CASSTTGLRSGNTIYF
>-|-|TRBJ2-7|11|TRBV7-9
TGTGCCAGCAGACGAAACTACGAGCAGTACTTC
CASRRNYEQYF
>-|-|TRBJ1-5|15|TRBV2
TGTGCCAGCAGTGAACGCCCCCTGGGAAATCAGCCCCAGCATTTT
CASSERPLGNQPQHF
>-|-|TRBJ1-1|15|TRBV27
TGTGCCAGCAGACGGGGCCTTATGATGAACACTGAAGCTTTCTTT
CASRRGLMMNTEAFF
>-|-|TRBJ2-7|13|TRBV6-1
TGTGCCAGCATTCACCCAGGGCTCTACGAGCAGTACTTC
CASIHPGLYEQYF
>-|-|TRBJ2-7|13|TRBV29-1
TGCAGCGCCTCCTCGGCTCGGGGAAGGGGGCAGTACTTC
CSASSARGRGQYF
>-|-|TRBJ2-7|15|TRBV4-3
TGCGCCAGCAGCCAACGTAGGGCCACCACCTACGAGCAGTACTTC
CASSQRRATTYEQYF
>-|-|TRBJ1-5|17|TRBV2
TGTGCCAGCAGTGTAGAAGCAGGGATGAATAGCAATCAGCCCCAGCATTTT
CASSVEAGMNSNQPQHF
>TRBD2|-|TRBJ2-3|16|TRBV5-8
TGTGCCAGCAGCACGGGACTAGCGGGAGGCACAGATACGCAGTATTTT
CASSTGLAGGTDTQYF
>-|-|TRBJ1-1|10|TRBV6-6
TGTGCCAGCAGTTACCTAGAAGCTTTCTTT
CASSYLEAFF
>TRBD2|-|TRBJ2-7|20|TRBV4-1
TGCGCCAGCAGCCGAGAGGTCGAACTAGCGGGAGATCCCACGCCCTACGAGCAGTACTTC
CASSREVELAGDPTPYEQYF
>-|-|TRBJ2-7|13|TRBV18
TGTGCCAGCCAGACCGGGGCGAGCTACGAGCAGTACTTC
CASQTGASYEQYF
>TRBD2|-|TRBJ2-1|16|TRBV18
TGTGCCAGCTCACCACCGGCAGCGGGAGAATCAATAGGGCAGTTCTTC
CASSPPAAGESIGQFF